A single sample is the source of the 10 T cell receptor beta chains below, sequenced in a study of OX40 agonist ivuxolimab in advanced cancers. Repertoires were generated with immunoSEQ multiplex PCR, while TCRdb's copy carries only in-frame clones and drops some. The table records 64,000 or so clones, 65% to 90% of them present only once. Sample: CD4+ or CD8+ T cells sorted from blood, taken in a trial of the OX40 agonist ivuxolimab. The receptors here all came from an adult with an advanced solid tumor such as melanoma, head and neck, liver or kidney cancer.

The genes are TRBV2 and TRBJ2-7; tentative D call: TRBD2 (6 bases). Per germline, CDR1 SNHLY and CDR2 FYNNEI. This CDR3 comprises 14 residues. V lost 10 bases and J lost 2, with 18 bases in between. This CDR3 reads CATRLEGRAYEQYF. The CDR3 bases are TGTGCCACCCGTTTGGAGGGCAGGGCCTACGAGCAGTACTTC.

This chain connects TRBV4-1 to TRBJ2-2, with D maybe TRBD1 (5 bases). The V and J ends lost 6 bases and 5 bases respectively, with 13 bases between them. Per germline, CDR1 MGHRA and CDR2 YSYEKL. This CDR3 region has 14 residues. In nucleotides, the CDR3 is TGCGCCAGCAGATCCAGGGTAGTGACCGGGGAGCTGTTTTTT. This codes for CASRSRVVTGELFF.

As for this clone: This same CDR3 is encoded by further DNA sequences in the sample. The chain uses TRBV6-1 and TRBJ2-7; 8 bases fit TRBD1. V lost 5 bases to trimming and J lost 6 bases; unmatched junction nucleotides: 9. CDR3 length equals 14 residues. Germline V CDR1 and CDR2: MNHNS, SASEGT. The CDR3 DNA sequence: TGTGCCAGCAGTTTTTCAGGACAGGGTGGCGAGCAGTACTTC. This encodes CASSFSGQGGEQYF.

V and J are TRBV5-4 and TRBJ2-3; 10 bases are shared with TRBD1. CDR3 length: 15 residues. The germline V gene has CDR1 SGHNT and CDR2 YYREEE (reference sequence). The junction had 7 bases not matched to a gene; V was cut back by 3 bases and J by 6 bases. This CDR3 is CASSSPGQGSDTQYF. CDR3 nucleotide sequence: TGTGCCAGCAGCTCACCGGGACAGGGGTCGGATACGCAGTATTTT.

The chain uses TRBV27 and TRBJ2-7; D possibly corresponds to TRBD1 (5 bases). V gave up 5 bases and J gave up 2 bases, with 10 bases separating them. This CDR3 spans 13 amino acids. Germline lookup yields CDR1 MNHEY and CDR2 SMNVEV (reference sequence). In DNA, the CDR3 is TGTGCCAGCAGTGGGGCTTATCCCTACGAGCAGTACTTC. Amino acids: CASSGAYPYEQYF.

This chain uses TRBV7-6 with TRBJ2-7, with D uncertain. CDR3 length equals 13 residues. The ends were cut back, 0 bases at V and 1 base at J, with 4 bases in the middle. Germline CDR1 SGHVS, CDR2 FNYEAQ. CDR3 loop: CASSLASSYEQYF. The CDR3 nucleotides are TGTGCCAGCAGCTTAGCTAGTTCCTACGAGCAGTACTTC. Drawing the rest from reference TRBV7-6 and TRBJ2-7, the complete variable domain is GAGVSQSPRYKVTKRGQDVALRCDPISGHVSLYWYRQALGQGPEFLTYFNYEAQQDKSGLPNDRFSAERPEGSISTLTIQRTEQRDSAMYRCASSLASSYEQYFGPGTRLTVT.

The V gene is TRBV11-1, the J gene TRBJ1-1; tentatively, D is TRBD1 (6 bases). This CDR3 is 14 amino acids long. Germline lookup yields CDR1 SGHAT and CDR2 FQDESV (reference sequence). V was cut by 2 bases and J by 1 base, with 8 bases left in between. The DNA for the CDR3 is TGTGCCAGCAGCTTAACAGGGCCGAACACTGAAGCTTTCTTT. The encoded protein is CASSLTGPNTEAFF.

The chain has TRBV7-9 and TRBJ2-7; 12 bases agree with TRBD2. The germline CDR1 and CDR2 sequences are SEHNR and FQNEAQ (reference sequence). The trim removed 5 bases at V and 2 bases at J, leaving 7 bases unmatched. The CDR3 is 16 residues long. CDR3 sequence: CASSKPSSGRAYEQYF. The DNA for the CDR3 is TGTGCCAGCAGCAAACCTTCTAGCGGGAGGGCCTACGAGCAGTACTTC.

In its sample, this clone was seen once. The chain couples TRBV7-9 to TRBJ2-5, with no clear D. Between the trimmed V and J ends, which lost 5 bases and 3 bases, there was a span of 10 bases. The germline gives CDR1 SEHNR, CDR2 FQNEAQ (reference sequence). The CDR3 length is 13 residues. The CDR3: CASSRDSKETQYF. CDR3 sequence (DNA): TGTGCCAGCAGCCGTGACTCCAAAGAGACCCAGTACTTC. The full variable domain, with the rest looked up from reference TRBV7-9 and TRBJ2-5, is DTGVSQNPRHKITKRGQNVTFRCDPISEHNRLYWYRQTLGQGPEFLTYFQNEAQLEKSRLLSDRFSAERPKGSFSTLEIQRTEQGDSAMYLCASSRDSKETQYFGPGTRLLVL.

V and J are TRBV5-1 and TRBJ2-7; D is unclear. Trimming cost V 0 bases and J 6 bases, with 4 bases left between them. The germline V gene has CDR1 SGHRS and CDR2 YFSETQ. This CDR3 has 11 residues. The CDR3 sequence: CASSLGTEQYF. For the CDR3, the DNA is TGCGCCAGCAGCTTGGGAACCGAGCAGTACTTC.